This entry features one T cell receptor beta chain sequence. The target of this receptor is not known. Base qualities are not recorded, but no much larger clone differs from it by a single base. TCR CDR3 regions were amplified from genomic DNA by multiplex PCR using the deep immunoSEQ assay. For each cell subset, the extracted genomic DNA was distributed evenly across all wells of several immunoSEQ 96-well plates, and each plate served as one replicate. For sorted subsets, each replicate PCR was loaded with roughly 190 ng genomic DNA, equivalent to 32,000 or so T cell genomes. Purified libraries were quantified with a Qubit 3.0 fluorometer, sized on a Bioanalyzer 2100, and re-quantified with the KAPA Library Quantification kit. A separate single-read 150-cycle Illumina NextSeq 550 flow cell was used to sequence each immunoSEQ 96-well plate. The paper's processing steps were these. Because the immunoSEQ output included only junctional sequences and no quality scores, the filtering could not be the same as the filtering used for full-length reads. To assign V/J genes and CDR3, sequences were annotated against IMGT germline references using PyIR, a Python wrapper for IgBLAST v1.9. Reads were removed for weak V/J assignments (E-value above 1e-6), missing CDR3, stop codons, out-of-frame junctions, or ambiguous translated residues. A V3J clonotype was defined by an identical inferred V gene, J gene, and CDR3 amino acid sequence. To compute the percentage overlap between repertoires, the number of shared unique clonotypes was divided by the size of the smaller repertoire. Three approaches were used to assess repertoire richness: RTK rarefaction, the Chao1 estimator, and Recon v2.1 estimates of unobserved clonotypes. Generation probabilities were computed with OLGA for all TCRbeta clonotypes obtained by the gDNA method from several donors. TCRdb obtained this table from immuneACCESS and retained in-frame rearrangements with V and J assigned. These tables miss some clones; where compared with another copy, unresolved V genes account for less than half of the shortfall, and the remainder is unexplained. The V and J calls and clone size were taken over from that table, and D and trimming were inferred from the DNA. In all, the sample holds about 2.1 million clones, and 90% to 95% of those were seen once. The ten largest clonotypes hold more than 1.5% of the sample.

The data are from a study of shared clonotypes between healthy human individuals (dated by TCRdb to about 2020). Background for the entire study: Three men and two women, aged 18 to 49 years, made up the cohort. For each donor, three plates each were used for CD4 naive and CD4 memory, two plates were used for CD8 naive, and one plate was used for CD8 memory. To estimate repertoire size and how much clonotype sharing occurs between individuals, the study deeply sequenced the blood TCR repertoires of a handful of healthy adults. Different laboratories and diverse techniques were used to prepare libraries and sequence TCR repertoires, to increase sequencing depth and limit assay-specific biases. Per donor, leukapheresis produced somewhere between about 0.8 and 9.5 billion PBMCs. Overall study results and their limits: Only blood was sampled, and tissue TCR repertoires likely differ from those in blood. Because the study included a small number of donors, the genetic and exposure-history diversity represented was limited. Compared with non-shared clonotypes, clonotypes shared by all four sorted-subset donors had higher generation probabilities. Incomplete sequencing was indicated by rarefaction of sorted-subset datasets, despite the large sequencing depth. Pairwise subsampling led to the expectation that sequencing depth would affect the degree of clonotype sharing among donors. When a few donors were compared, the shared fraction of clonotypes was about 5.5% for naive CD4, less than 4% for naive CD8, 2.3% for memory CD4, and 0.4% for memory CD8. Naive subsets generally had larger estimated clonotype richness than memory subsets did.

Germline trimming: 7 bases from V, 0 bases from J; junction bases outside gene matches: 6. Reading from cysteine to phenylalanine, the CDR3 counts 14 amino acids. Left in the record is the CDR3 DNA by itself, 42 bases read in frame from the first base. The germline V gene provides CDR1 SNHLY and CDR2 FYNNEI. CD8 naive samples were CD45RO-negative cells positively selected for CCR7, giving a CD45RA+CCR7+ population that excluded TemRA cells. Healthy HIV-negative adults with no recently reported acute infections or vaccinations were included as donors. Every donor was a Caucasian adult residing in Nashville, Tennessee, USA. After blood collection by leukapheresis, PBMCs were isolated using Ficoll-Histopaque density gradient centrifugation and then cryopreserved in the vapor phase of liquid nitrogen. Analytical flow cytometry was used to check the purity and quantity of each magnetically sorted T cell population. Each sorted fraction had its genomic DNA isolated and then quantified by UV absorbance on a Nanodrop 2000c.

This TCR derives from a man aged 18 to 30 in good health. Some clones in this sample may be carry-over from other donors' samples. Material for sequencing was naive CD8+ T cells from PBMCs. The intended sense of this specimen's cell subset or site label: CD45RA+CCR7+. Rearrangement joined TRBV2 to TRBJ2-7; TRBD1 matches 7 bases in the middle. The CDR3 protein sequence reads: CASTDRVNSYEQYF. The sequenced DNA: TGTGCCAGCACCGACAGGGTAAACTCCTACGAGCAGTACTTC.